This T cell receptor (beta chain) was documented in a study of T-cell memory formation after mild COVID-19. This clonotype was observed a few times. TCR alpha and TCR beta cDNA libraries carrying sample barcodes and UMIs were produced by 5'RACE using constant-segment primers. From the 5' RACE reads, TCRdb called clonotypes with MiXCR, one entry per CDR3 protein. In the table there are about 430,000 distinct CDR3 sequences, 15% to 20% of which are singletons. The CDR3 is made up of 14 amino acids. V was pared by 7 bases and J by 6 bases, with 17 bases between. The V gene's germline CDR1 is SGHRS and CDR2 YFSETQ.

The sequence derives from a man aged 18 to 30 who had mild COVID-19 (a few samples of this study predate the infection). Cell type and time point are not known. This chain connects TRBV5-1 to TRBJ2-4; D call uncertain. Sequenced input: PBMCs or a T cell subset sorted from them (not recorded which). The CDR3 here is CASSDPGSGNIQYF. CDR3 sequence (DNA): TGCGCCAGCTCCGATCCCGGGTCGGGAAACATTCAGTACTTC.